The present T cell receptor (beta chain) was sequenced within a study of T cells in Graves' hyperthyroidism and ophthalmopathy. Findings and caveats of the study: The model forecast ophthalmopathy, anticipating it by a median about six months before onset. Blood samples included most of the expanded thyroid clonotypes exceeding 0.001.

Patients affected by ophthalmopathy presented a Clinical Activity Score of at least 3, a NOSPECS grade of at least 4, and disease duration below 3 months. The CDR3 loop spans 13 amino acids. V was pared by 5 bases and J by 0 bases, with 5 bases between. Amplification targeted TCR beta CDR3 regions from RNA transcripts. Initially, a first-round RT-PCR of the TCR CDR3 employed the HTBI primer set. TCRdb re-called the multiplex PCR reads through MiXCR, storing one row per CDR3 protein. In the table there are about 410,000 distinct CDR3 sequences, about 15% of which are singletons. This clonotype appeared many times. As yet, its antigen is unknown.

The rearrangement uses TRBV12-3 or TRBV12-4 and TRBJ1-3; D ambiguous. Specimen: blood. The receptor comes from a man younger than 30 with Graves' ophthalmopathy. The CDR3 nucleotides are TGTGCCAGCAGTCTAACCTCTGGAAACACCATATATTTT. Translated: CASSLTSGNTIYF.